Included here is one T cell receptor (beta chain) sequence, with context. Trimming shortened V by 0 bases and J by 5 bases, and 16 bases separated the two germline ends. Germline CDR1 and CDR2: LNHDA and SQIVND (reference sequence). The CDR3 runs to 16 residues. The sample originates from a study of cytomegalovirus exposure and HLA in healthy donors. The PCR had 60 Vbeta and 13 Jbeta primers. Method: immunoSEQ multiplex PCR; TCRdb's copy keeps in-frame clones and lacks some. The sample holds approximately 100,000 clones, about 70% seen once. Material for sequencing was PBMCs. This TCR derives from a woman in her 40s in good health and CMV-seropositive. This chain links TRBV19 with TRBJ1-1, with D uncertain. The DNA of the CDR3 is TGTGCCAGTAGTATAGATTGGCGACGATTCGGGACTGAAGCTTTCTTT. Its translation: CASSIDWRRFGTEAFF.